The 20 T cell receptor beta chains listed next were all sequenced from one sample in a study of blood T cell repertoires in COVID-19. Measured with immunoSEQ multiplex PCR; TCRdb has only the in-frame clones, and not every one. The sample records 94,000 or so clones, 84% being singletons. Material for sequencing was peripheral blood. All receptors derive from a man between 60 and 75 years old with acute or convalescent COVID-19.

This clone was recorded a few times. The chain joins TRBV7-9 to TRBJ1-5; 7 nucleotides line up with TRBD1. The CDR3 sequence is 18 residues long. Trimming removed 4 bases from V and 0 bases from J; junction bases left unmatched: 12. Germline loops: CDR1 SEHNR, CDR2 FQNEAQ (reference sequence). The chain's CDR3 is CASSSPPGQAHSNQPQHF. The CDR3 DNA follows: TGTGCCAGCAGCTCTCCGCCCGGACAGGCCCATAGCAATCAGCCCCAGCATTTT.

V usage is TRBV19 and J usage is TRBJ2-7; D call uncertain. V was trimmed by 10 bases and J by 0 bases, leaving 19 bases between them. This CDR3 contains 15 residues. Per the germline V gene, CDR1 is LNHDA and CDR2 is SQIVND (reference sequence). The DNA for the CDR3 is TGTGCCACCGCGGTGGCCGTCGGAAGCTCCTACGAGCAGTACTTC. It encodes CATAVAVGSSYEQYF.

V is TRBV6-5 and J is TRBJ1-2; 10 bases fit TRBD1. J gave up 7 bases and V 7 bases, and 9 bases lay outside the gene matches. This CDR3 is built from 14 residues. Germline V gene sequence: CDR1 MNHEY, CDR2 SVGAGI. The CDR3 reads CASTQGDRGGGYTF. CDR3 coding DNA: TGTGCCAGCACCCAAGGGGACAGGGGAGGTGGCTACACCTTC.

The rearrangement joins TRBV3-1 (or the pseudogene TRBV3-2) to TRBJ2-1; D is uncertain. There are 13 residues in the CDR3. V shed 5 bases and J shed 7 bases, with 12 bases lying between them. Germline loops: CDR1 LGHDT, CDR2 YNNKEL (reference sequence). CDR3 protein: CASSSRSENEQFF. In nucleotides, the CDR3 is TGTGCCAGCAGCTCAAGGTCGGAGAATGAGCAGTTCTTC.

The V gene is TRBV5-5, the J gene TRBJ2-2; 7 bases match TRBD1. The CDR3 is 16 residues long. Germline V lookup: CDR1 SGHKS, CDR2 YYEKEE (reference sequence). J gave up 7 bases and V 2 bases, and 11 bases lay outside the gene matches. The CDR3 DNA reads TGTGCCAGCAGCTTTCGTCAAGAAGGGGGCAACGGGGAGCTGTTTTTT. This sequence encodes CASSFRQEGGNGELFF.

V usage is TRBV5-6 and J usage is TRBJ1-1; D perhaps matches TRBD1 (5 bases). There are 14 residues in the CDR3. Trimming stripped 0 bases from V and 4 bases from J, with 10 bases between. Germline CDR1 and CDR2: SGHDT and YYEEEE. The CDR3 DNA follows: TGTGCCAGCAGCTTGGAAGGGGTCGGCACTGAAGCTTTCTTT. Amino acids: CASSLEGVGTEAFF.

This clone was counted a single time. The J gene is TRBJ1-2, the V gene TRBV29-1, with 7 nucleotides matching TRBD1. Germline V lookup: CDR1 SQVTM, CDR2 ANQGSEA. V shed 6 bases, J shed 2 bases, and the junction held 9 bases outside the gene matches. CDR3 size: 14 residues. This CDR3 reads CSVLRQGLNYGYTF. The CDR3 DNA is TGCAGCGTGCTAAGACAGGGTTTGAACTATGGCTACACCTTC. Complete variable domain (other parts from reference TRBV29-1 and TRBJ1-2): SAVISQKPSRDICQRGTSLTIQCQVDSQVTMMFWYRQQPGQSLTLIATANQGSEATYESGFVIDKFPISRPNLTFSTLTVSNMSPEDSSIYLCSVLRQGLNYGYTFGSGTRLTVV.

The gene calls are TRBV9 and TRBJ2-2; D is uncertain. Trimming left V 0 bases short and J 0 bases short, with 6 bases between. CDR1 SGDLS and CDR2 YYNGEE come from the germline V gene. This CDR3 is built from 15 residues. For the CDR3, the DNA is TGTGCCAGCAGCGTAGAACAGACGAACACCGGGGAGCTGTTTTTT. It yields the protein CASSVEQTNTGELFF.

The chain combines TRBV10-3 with TRBJ2-7; unclear D gene. V shed 0 bases and J shed 3 bases, with 12 bases lying between them. The CDR3 consists of 15 residues. Per germline, CDR1 ENHRY and CDR2 SYGVKD. The CDR3 loop is CAISESPVPSYEQYF. The DNA of the CDR3 is TGTGCCATCAGTGAGTCCCCCGTCCCGAGCTACGAGCAGTACTTC.

The chain combines TRBV11-2 with TRBJ1-4, with D unclear. CDR3 length equals 15 residues. The V end was cut by 5 bases, the J end by 4 bases, with 14 bases between. Germline V lookup: CDR1 SGHAT, CDR2 FQNNGV. The DNA of the CDR3 is TGTGCCAGCAGCCATACTGAGGGAGTTAATGAAAAACTGTTTTTT. This gives the protein CASSHTEGVNEKLFF.

This chain connects TRBV19 to TRBJ2-6; D call uncertain. The V gene's germline CDR1 is LNHDA and CDR2 SQIVND (reference sequence). This CDR3 is 16 amino acids long. Trimming shortened V by 3 bases and J by 3 bases, and 12 bases separated the two germline ends. The CDR3 sequence: CASSIYLAGGANVLTF. CDR3 nucleotides: TGTGCCAGTAGTATTTACCTCGCAGGTGGGGCCAACGTCCTGACTTTC.

Only a few counts were recorded for this clone. The CDR3 region is CASGLVGVTEAFF. CDR3 DNA sequence: TGTGCTAGTGGTTTGGTAGGGGTCACTGAAGCTTTCTTT. J is TRBJ1-1 and V is TRBV12-5, with D maybe TRBD1 (5 bases). Deletions cut 0 bases from V and 4 bases from J, with 6 bases between. Germline CDR1 LGHNT, CDR2 FRNRAP. This CDR3 contains 13 residues.

V is TRBV9 and J is TRBJ2-3; the match to TRBD2 covers 13 bases. Germline V gives CDR1 SGDLS, CDR2 YYNGEE. The CDR3 length is 16 residues. Trimming cost V 2 bases and J 2 bases; bases outside gene matches: 2. CDR3 sequence: CASSVTSGGNTDTQYF. The CDR3 nucleotides read TGTGCCAGCAGCGTGACTAGCGGGGGGAACACAGATACGCAGTATTTT.

The V and J genes are TRBV28 and TRBJ1-2; 10 bases are a match to TRBD1. CDR1 is MDHEN and CDR2 is SYDVKM in the germline V gene. CDR3 length equals 14 residues. V dropped 5 bases and J dropped 4; count of bases not matched to a gene: 4. For the CDR3, the DNA is TGTGCCAGCAGTCGGGACAGGGGAGTCTATGGCTACACCTTC. Its protein is CASSRDRGVYGYTF.

The chain links TRBV19 to TRBJ2-5; D remains ambiguous. The CDR3 runs 13 residues. The V end lost 5 bases, the J end lost 5 bases, and 12 bases lay between the germline ends. Germline V gene data show CDR1 as LNHDA and CDR2 as SQIVND (reference sequence). As DNA, the CDR3 is TGTGCCAGTAGTCCCCCGAGCAGGGAGACCCAGTACTTC. It translates to CASSPPSRETQYF.

V and J are TRBV23-1 and TRBJ2-3, with D possibly matching TRBD1 (6 bases). TRBV23-1 is an ORF, with its function uncertain. The CDR3 has 15 amino acids. Deletions cut 8 bases from V and 6 bases from J, with 21 bases between. CDR3 bases: TGCGCCAGCGGGCGCCACCTATCCAGGGGTGATACGCAGTATTTT. This sequence encodes CASGRHLSRGDTQYF.

V and J are TRBV18 and TRBJ1-1; TRBD1 aligns across 9 bases. The CDR3 has 13 residues. Looked up from germline, CDR1 is KGHSH and CDR2 is LQKENI. Losses at the gene ends were 1 base for V and 10 bases for J; bases not matched to a gene: 4. The CDR3 protein is CASSPLGQGSAFF. CDR3 nucleotide sequence: TGTGCCAGCTCACCACTGGGACAGGGTTCAGCTTTCTTT. Complete variable domain (other parts from reference TRBV18 and TRBJ1-1): NAGVMQNPRHLVRRRGQEARLRCSPMKGHSHVYWYRQLPEEGLKFMVYLQKENIIDESGMPKERFSAEFPKEGPSILRIQQVVRGDSAAYFCASSPLGQGSAFFGQGTRLTVV.

V gene TRBV11-3 combines with J gene TRBJ2-2; 7 bases are a match to TRBD1. V shed 1 base, J shed 2 bases, and the junction held 10 bases outside the gene matches. Germline V lookup: CDR1 SGHNT, CDR2 YENEEA. This CDR3 comprises 18 residues. The CDR3 protein is CASSLGRWDSNNTGELFF. CDR3 coding DNA: TGTGCCAGCAGCTTAGGAAGGTGGGACAGCAATAACACCGGGGAGCTGTTTTTT.

The chain carries TRBV7-2 and TRBJ2-3, with TRBD2 identical over 8 bases. Germline lookup yields CDR1 SGHTA and CDR2 FQGNSA. With V trimmed by 1 base and J by 5 bases, 5 bases remained unmatched. This CDR3 comprises 15 residues. CDR3 in amino acids: CASSLVGGTRDTQYF. Here the CDR3 DNA reads TGTGCCAGCAGCTTAGTAGGTGGGACTAGAGATACGCAGTATTTT.

The rearrangement uses TRBV15 and TRBJ1-6; 11 positions agree with TRBD1. Germline lookup yields CDR1 LNHNV and CDR2 YYDKDF (reference sequence). J was trimmed by 12 bases and V by 8 bases; bases with no gene match: 6. This CDR3 spans 13 amino acids. DNA of the CDR3: TGTGCCACCGCCCGGGACAGGGGGGAACCCCTCCACTTT. As protein: CATARDRGEPLHF.